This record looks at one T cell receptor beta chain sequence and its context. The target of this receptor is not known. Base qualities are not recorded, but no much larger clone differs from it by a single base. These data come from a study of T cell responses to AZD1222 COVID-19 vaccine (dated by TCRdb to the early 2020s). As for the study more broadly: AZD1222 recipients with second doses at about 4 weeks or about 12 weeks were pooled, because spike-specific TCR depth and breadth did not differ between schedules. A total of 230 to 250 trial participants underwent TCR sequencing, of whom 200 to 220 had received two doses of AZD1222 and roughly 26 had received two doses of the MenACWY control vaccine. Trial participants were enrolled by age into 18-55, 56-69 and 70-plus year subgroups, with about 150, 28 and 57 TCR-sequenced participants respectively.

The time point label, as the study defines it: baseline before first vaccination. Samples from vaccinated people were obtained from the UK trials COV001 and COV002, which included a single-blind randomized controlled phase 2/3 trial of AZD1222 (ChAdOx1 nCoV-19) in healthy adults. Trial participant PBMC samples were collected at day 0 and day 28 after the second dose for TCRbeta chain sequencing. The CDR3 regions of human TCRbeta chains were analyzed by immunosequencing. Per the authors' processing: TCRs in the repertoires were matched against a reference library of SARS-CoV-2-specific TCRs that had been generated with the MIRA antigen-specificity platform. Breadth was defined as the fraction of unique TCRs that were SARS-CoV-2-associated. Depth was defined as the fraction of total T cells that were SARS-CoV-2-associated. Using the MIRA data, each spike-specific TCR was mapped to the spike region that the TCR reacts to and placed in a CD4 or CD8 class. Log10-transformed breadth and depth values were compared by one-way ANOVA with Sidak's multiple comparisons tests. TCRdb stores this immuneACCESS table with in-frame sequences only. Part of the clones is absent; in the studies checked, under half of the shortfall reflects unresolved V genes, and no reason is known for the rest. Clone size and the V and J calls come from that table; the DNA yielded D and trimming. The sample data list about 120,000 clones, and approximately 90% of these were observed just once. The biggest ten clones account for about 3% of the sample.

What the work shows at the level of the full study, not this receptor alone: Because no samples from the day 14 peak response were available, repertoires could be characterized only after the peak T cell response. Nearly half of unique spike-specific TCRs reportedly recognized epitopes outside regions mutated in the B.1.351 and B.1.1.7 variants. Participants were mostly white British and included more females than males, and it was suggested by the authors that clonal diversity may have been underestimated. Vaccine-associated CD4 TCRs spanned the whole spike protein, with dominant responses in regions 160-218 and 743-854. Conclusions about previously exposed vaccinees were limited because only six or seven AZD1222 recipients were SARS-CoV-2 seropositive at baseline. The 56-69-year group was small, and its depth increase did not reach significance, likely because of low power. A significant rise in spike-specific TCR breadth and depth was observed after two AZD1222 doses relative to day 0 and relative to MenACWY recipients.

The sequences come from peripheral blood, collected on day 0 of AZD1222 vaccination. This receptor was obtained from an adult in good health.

In nucleotides, the sequence is TGTGCCAGCAGTTACATTAATTCACCCCTCCACTTT. Its protein is CASSYINSPLHF. The sequence is built from TRBV6-5 and TRBJ1-6, with the D gene not clear enough to name. The CDR1 and CDR2 encoded by the germline V gene are MNHEY and SVGAGI. The germline ends are 2 bases apart after V is trimmed by 2 bases and J by 6 bases. The CDR3 holds 12 amino acids from the cysteine to the phenylalanine. Left in the record is the CDR3 DNA by itself, 36 bases read in frame from the first base.